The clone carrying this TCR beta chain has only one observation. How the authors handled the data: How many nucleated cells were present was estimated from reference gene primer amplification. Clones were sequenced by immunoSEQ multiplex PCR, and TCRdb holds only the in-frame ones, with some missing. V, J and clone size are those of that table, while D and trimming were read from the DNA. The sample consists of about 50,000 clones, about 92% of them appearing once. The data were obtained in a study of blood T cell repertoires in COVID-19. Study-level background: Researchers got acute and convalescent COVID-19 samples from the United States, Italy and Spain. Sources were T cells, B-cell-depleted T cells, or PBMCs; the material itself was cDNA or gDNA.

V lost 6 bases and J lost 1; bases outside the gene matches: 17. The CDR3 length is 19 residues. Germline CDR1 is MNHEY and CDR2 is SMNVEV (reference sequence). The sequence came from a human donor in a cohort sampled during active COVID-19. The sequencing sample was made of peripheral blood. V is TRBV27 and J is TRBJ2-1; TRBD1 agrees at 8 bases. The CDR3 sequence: CASRKDRGPIRGSYNEQFF. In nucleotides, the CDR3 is TGTGCCAGCAGAAAAGACAGGGGACCGATCAGAGGTTCCTACAATGAGCAGTTCTTC.